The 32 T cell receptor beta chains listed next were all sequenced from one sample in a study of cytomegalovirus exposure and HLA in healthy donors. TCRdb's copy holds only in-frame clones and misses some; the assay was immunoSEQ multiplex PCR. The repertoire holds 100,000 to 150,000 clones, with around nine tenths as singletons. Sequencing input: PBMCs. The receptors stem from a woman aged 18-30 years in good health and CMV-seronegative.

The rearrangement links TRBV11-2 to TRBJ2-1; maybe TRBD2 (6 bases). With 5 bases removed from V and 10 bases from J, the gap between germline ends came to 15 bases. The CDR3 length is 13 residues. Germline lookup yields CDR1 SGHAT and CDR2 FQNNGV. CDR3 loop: CASSPHRDWEQFF. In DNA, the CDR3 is TGTGCCAGCAGCCCACATCGGGACTGGGAGCAGTTCTTC.

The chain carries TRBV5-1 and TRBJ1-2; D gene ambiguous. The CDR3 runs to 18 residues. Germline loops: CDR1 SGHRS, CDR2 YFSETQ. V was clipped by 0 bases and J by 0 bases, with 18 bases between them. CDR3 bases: TGCGCCAGCAGCTTGGCCCCGGTGGCAGGCTTAACTAACTATGGCTACACCTTC. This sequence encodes CASSLAPVAGLTNYGYTF.

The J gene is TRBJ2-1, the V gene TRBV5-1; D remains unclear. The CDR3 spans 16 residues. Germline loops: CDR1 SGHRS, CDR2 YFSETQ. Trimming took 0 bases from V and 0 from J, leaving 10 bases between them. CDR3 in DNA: TGCGCCAGCAGCTTGGGGCGGAAAGGCTCCTACAATGAGCAGTTCTTC. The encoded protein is CASSLGRKGSYNEQFF.

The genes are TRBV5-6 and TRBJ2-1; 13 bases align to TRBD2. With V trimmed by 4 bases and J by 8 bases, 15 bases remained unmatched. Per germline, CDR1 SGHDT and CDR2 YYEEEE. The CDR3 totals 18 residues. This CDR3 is CASSQPRTGLAGRDEQFF. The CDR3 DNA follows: TGTGCCAGCAGCCAACCTCGTACGGGACTAGCGGGACGGGATGAGCAGTTCTTC.

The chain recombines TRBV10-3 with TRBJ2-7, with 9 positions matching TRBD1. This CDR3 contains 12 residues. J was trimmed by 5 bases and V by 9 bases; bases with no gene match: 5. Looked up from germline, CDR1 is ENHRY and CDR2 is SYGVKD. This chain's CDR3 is CAITDRGDEQYF. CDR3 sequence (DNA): TGTGCCATTACGGACAGGGGAGACGAGCAGTACTTC.

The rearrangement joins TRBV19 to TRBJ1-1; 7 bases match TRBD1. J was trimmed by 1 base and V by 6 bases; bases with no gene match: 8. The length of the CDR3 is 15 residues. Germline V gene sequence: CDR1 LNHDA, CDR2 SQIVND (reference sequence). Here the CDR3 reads CASRLTGTANTEAFF. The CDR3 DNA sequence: TGTGCCAGTAGGCTGACCGGGACAGCGAACACTGAAGCTTTCTTT.

The CDR3 DNA is TGTGCCAGCAGCCAAAGACTAGCGGGGGGATTTGATACGCAGTATTTT. The encoded protein is CASSQRLAGGFDTQYF. The chain is built from TRBV4-2 and TRBJ2-3, with TRBD2 identical over 13 bases. The J segment lost 6 bases and the V segment lost 2 bases, leaving 5 bases of the junction unmatched. The CDR3 consists of 16 residues. Germline loops: CDR1 LGHNA, CDR2 YNFKEQ.

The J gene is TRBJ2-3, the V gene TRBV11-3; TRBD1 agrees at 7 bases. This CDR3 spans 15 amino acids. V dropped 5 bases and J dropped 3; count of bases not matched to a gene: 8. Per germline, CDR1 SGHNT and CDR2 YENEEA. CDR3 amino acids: CASSPRDRTTDTQYF. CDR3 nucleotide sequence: TGTGCCAGCAGCCCCCGGGACAGAACGACAGATACGCAGTATTTT.

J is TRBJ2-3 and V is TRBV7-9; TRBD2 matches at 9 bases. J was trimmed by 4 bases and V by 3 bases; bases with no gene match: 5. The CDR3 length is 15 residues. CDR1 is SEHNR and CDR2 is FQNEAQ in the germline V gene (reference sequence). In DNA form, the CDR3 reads TGTGCCAGCAGCTTTGTAGCGGGAGTTCCAGATACGCAGTATTTT. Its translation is CASSFVAGVPDTQYF.

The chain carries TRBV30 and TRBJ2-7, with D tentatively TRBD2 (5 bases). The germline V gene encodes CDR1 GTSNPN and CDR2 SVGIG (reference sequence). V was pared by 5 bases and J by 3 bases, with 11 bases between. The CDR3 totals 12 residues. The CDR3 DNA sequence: TGTGCCTGGTCCCCGGGATTCTACGAGCAGTACTTC. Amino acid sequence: CAWSPGFYEQYF. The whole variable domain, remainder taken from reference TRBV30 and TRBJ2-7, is SQTIHQWPATLVQPVGSPLSLECTVEGTSNPNLYWYRQAAGRGLQLLFYSVGIGQISSEVPQNLSASRPQDRQFILSSKKLLLSDSGFYLCAWSPGFYEQYFGPGTRLTVT.

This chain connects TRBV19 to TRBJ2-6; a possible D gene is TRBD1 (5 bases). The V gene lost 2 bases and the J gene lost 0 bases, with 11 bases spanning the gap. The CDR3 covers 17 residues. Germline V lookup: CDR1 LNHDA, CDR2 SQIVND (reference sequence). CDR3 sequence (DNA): TGTGCCAGTAGTATATCCACAGGATTCTCTGGGGCCAACGTCCTGACTTTC. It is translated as CASSISTGFSGANVLTF.

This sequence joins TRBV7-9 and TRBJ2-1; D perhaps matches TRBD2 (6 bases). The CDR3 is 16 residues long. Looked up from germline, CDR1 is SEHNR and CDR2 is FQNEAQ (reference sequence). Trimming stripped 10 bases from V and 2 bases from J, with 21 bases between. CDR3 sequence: CATRDSRGRTYNEQFF. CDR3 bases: TGTGCCACCCGGGACTCCCGAGGTAGAACCTACAATGAGCAGTTCTTC.

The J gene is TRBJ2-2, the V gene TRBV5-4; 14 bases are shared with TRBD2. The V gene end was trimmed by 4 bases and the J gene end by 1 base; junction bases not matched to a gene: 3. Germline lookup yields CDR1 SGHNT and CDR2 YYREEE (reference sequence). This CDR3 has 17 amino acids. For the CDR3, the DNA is TGTGCCAGCAGCGCTGGGACTAGCGGGAGGAACACCGGGGAGCTGTTTTTT. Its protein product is CASSAGTSGRNTGELFF.

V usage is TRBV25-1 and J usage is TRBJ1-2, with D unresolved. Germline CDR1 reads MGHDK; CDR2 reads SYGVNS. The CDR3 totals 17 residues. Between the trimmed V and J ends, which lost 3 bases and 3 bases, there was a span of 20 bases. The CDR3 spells CASSEPETPTSHYGYTF. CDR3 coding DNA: TGTGCCAGCAGTGAGCCCGAAACCCCGACATCTCACTATGGCTACACCTTC.

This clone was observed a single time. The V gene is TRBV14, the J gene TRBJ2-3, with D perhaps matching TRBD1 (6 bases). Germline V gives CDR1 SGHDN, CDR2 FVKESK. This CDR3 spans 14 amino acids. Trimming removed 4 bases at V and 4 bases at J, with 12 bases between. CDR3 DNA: TGTGCCAGCAGCCCCGCAGGGGTCTCAGATACGCAGTATTTT. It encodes CASSPAGVSDTQYF.

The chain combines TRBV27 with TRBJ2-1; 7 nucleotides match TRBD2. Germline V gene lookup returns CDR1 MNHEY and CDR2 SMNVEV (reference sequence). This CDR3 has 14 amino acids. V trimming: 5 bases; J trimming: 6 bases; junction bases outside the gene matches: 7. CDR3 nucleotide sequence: TGTGCCAGCAGTCTCTCCGGGGGGTTCAATGAGCAGTTCTTC. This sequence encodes CASSLSGGFNEQFF.

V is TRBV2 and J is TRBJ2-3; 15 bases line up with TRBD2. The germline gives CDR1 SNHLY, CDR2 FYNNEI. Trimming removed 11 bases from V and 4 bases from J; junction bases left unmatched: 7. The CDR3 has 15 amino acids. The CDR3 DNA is TGTGCCGGGACTAGCGGGAGGTATTTTCCAGATACGCAGTATTTT. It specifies CAGTSGRYFPDTQYF.

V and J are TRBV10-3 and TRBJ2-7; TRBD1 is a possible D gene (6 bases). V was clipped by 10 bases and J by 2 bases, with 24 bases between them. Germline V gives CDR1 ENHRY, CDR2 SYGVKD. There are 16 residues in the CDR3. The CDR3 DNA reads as TGTGCCACAGCCCCTGACCCGGGACACCACACCTACGAGCAGTACTTC. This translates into CATAPDPGHHTYEQYF.

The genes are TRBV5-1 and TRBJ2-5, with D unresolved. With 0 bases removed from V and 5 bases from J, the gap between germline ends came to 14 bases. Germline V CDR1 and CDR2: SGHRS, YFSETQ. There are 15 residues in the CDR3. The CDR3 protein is CASSLEYAFRETQYF. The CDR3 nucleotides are TGCGCCAGCAGCTTGGAGTACGCCTTCAGGGAGACCCAGTACTTC.

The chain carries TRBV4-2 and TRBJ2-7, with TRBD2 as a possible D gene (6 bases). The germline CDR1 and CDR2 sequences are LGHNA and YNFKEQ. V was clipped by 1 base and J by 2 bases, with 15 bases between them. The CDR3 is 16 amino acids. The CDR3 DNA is TGTGCCAGCAGCCAAGGGACGGGAGCGAAAGCCTACGAGCAGTACTTC. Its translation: CASSQGTGAKAYEQYF.

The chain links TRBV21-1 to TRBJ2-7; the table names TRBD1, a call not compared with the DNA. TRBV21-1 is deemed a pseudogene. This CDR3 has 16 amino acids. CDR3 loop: CASSKRQQASLYEQYF. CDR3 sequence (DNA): TGTGCCAGCAGCAAAAGGCAGCAGGCAAGTCTCTACGAGCAGTACTTC.

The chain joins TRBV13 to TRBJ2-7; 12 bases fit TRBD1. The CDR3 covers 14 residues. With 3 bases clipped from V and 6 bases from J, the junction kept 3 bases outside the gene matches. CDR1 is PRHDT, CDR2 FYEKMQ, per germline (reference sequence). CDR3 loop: CASSLGQGAREQYF. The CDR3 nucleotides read TGTGCCAGCAGCTTGGGACAGGGGGCACGCGAGCAGTACTTC.

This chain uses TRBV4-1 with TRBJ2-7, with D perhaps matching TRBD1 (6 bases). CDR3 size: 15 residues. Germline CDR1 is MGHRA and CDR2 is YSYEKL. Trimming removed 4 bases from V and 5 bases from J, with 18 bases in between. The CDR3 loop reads CASSPLTTGYDEQYF. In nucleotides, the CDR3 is TGCGCCAGCAGCCCGCTGACCACAGGGTACGACGAGCAGTACTTC.

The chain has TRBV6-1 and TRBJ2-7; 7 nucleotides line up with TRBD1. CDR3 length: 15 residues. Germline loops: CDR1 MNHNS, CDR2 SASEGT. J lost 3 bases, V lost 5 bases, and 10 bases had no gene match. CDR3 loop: CASSSTGAAFYEQYF. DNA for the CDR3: TGTGCCAGCAGTTCAACAGGGGCCGCCTTCTACGAGCAGTACTTC.

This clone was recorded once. CDR3 sequence reads: CASLSGADGKTQYF. CDR3 nucleotides: TGCGCCAGCCTTAGCGGGGCCGATGGGAAGACCCAGTACTTC. V gene TRBV10-2 combines with J gene TRBJ2-5; 8 positions match TRBD2. With V trimmed by 8 bases and J by 6 bases, 11 bases remained unmatched. The CDR3 covers 14 residues. CDR1 is WSHSY, CDR2 SAAADI, per germline.

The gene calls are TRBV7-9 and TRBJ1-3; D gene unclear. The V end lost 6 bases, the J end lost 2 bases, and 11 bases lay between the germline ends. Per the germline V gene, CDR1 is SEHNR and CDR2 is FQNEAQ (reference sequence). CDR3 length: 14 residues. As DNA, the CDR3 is TGTGCCAGCAGTGATCCTTGGCCTGGAAACACCATATATTTT. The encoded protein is CASSDPWPGNTIYF.

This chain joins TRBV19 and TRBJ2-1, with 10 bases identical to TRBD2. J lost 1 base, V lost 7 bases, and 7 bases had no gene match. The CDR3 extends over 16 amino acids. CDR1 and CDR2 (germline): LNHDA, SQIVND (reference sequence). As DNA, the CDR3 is TGTGCCAGTAATCGCGGAGCGGGAGGGTCCTACAATGAGCAGTTCTTC. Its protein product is CASNRGAGGSYNEQFF. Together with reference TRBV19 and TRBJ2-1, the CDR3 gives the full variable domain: DGGITQSPKYLFRKEGQNVTLSCEQNLNHDAMYWYRQDPGQGLRLIYYSQIVNDFQKGDIAEGYSVSREKKESFPLTVTSAQKNPTAFYLCASNRGAGGSYNEQFFGPGTRLTVL.

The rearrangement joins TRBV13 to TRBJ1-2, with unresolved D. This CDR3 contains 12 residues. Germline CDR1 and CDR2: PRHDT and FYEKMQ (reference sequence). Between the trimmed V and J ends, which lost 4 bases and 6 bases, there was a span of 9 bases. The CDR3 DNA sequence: TGTGCCAGCAGCTCGGAGTCGGATGGCTACACCTTC. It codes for CASSSESDGYTF.

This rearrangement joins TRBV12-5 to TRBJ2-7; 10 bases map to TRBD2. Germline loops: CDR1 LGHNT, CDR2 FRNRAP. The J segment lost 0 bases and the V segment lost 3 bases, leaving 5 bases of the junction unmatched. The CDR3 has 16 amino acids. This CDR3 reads CASGFPRLAGSYEQYF. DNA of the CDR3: TGTGCTAGTGGTTTCCCCCGACTAGCGGGCTCCTACGAGCAGTACTTC. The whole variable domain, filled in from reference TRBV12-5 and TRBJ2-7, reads DARVTQTPRHKVTEMGQEVTMRCQPILGHNTVFWYRQTMMQGLELLAYFRNRAPLDDSGMPKDRFSAEMPDATLATLKIQPSEPRDSAVYFCASGFPRLAGSYEQYFGPGTRLTVT.

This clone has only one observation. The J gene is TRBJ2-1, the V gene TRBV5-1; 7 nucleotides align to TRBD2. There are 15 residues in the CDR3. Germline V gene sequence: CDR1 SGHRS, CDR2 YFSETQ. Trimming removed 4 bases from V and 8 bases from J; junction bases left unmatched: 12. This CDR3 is CASSPGGGRLDEQFF. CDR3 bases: TGCGCCAGCAGCCCAGGTGGCGGGAGACTAGATGAGCAGTTCTTC.

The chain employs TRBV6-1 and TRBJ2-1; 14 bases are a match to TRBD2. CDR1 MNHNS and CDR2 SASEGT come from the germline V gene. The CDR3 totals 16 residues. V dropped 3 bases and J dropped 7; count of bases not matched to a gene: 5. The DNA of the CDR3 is TGTGCCAGCAGTGACCTAGGACTAGCGGGAGGTAATGAGCAGTTCTTC. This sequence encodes CASSDLGLAGGNEQFF.

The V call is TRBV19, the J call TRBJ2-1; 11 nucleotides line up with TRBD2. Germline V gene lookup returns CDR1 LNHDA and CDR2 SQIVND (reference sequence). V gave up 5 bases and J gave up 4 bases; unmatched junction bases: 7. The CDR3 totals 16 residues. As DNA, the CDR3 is TGTGCCAGTAGTCAACTAGCGGGAGACCCATACAATGAGCAGTTCTTC. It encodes CASSQLAGDPYNEQFF.